This T cell receptor beta chain comes out of a study of OX40 agonist ivuxolimab in advanced cancers. Germline V gene lookup returns CDR1 SGDLS and CDR2 YYNGEE. Trimming pared 1 base from V and 2 bases from J, leaving 9 bases between. There are 14 residues in the CDR3. Points on this clone: Its antigen remains unknown.

Study outcomes and limitations: In the 0.1 to 3.0 mg/kg range, CD4+ and CD8+ blood T cells had expanded clonally by week 6. Relative to CD4+, CD8+ T cells held more expanded clones on average. The antigens recognized by the expanded peripheral T cells, that is their antigen specificity, were not determined.

Measured with immunoSEQ multiplex PCR; TCRdb has only the in-frame clones, and not every one. The repertoire holds tens of thousands of clones, with around 92% as singletons. Sequencing used CD4+ or CD8+ T cells sorted from blood, obtained in a trial of the OX40 agonist ivuxolimab. The receptor was isolated from an adult with an advanced solid tumor such as melanoma, head and neck, liver or kidney cancer. V usage is TRBV9 and J usage is TRBJ1-1, with a weak D call TRBD1 (5 bases). The CDR3: CASSVSGQNTEAFF. The CDR3 DNA reads TGTGCCAGCAGCGTATCGGGGCAAAACACTGAAGCTTTCTTT.